These 17 T cell receptor beta chains share one sample of origin, sequenced in a study of blood T cell repertoires in COVID-19 (dated by TCRdb to the early 2020s). The library was made by the immunoSEQ multiplex PCR assay. Held by TCRdb, this immuneACCESS table contains in-frame sequences only and omits some clones. Under half of the omission traces to an unresolved V gene where checked; the cause of the rest is unknown. The sample table lists some 190,000 clones, around 88% of them with a count of one. 1.5% of the sample lies in the top ten. The specimen was peripheral blood. The source is a man between 18 and 35 years old with active or convalescent COVID-19.

The chain uses TRBV28 and TRBJ1-2; 8 bases match TRBD1. In germline, CDR1 is MDHEN, CDR2 SYDVKM. V trimming: 4 bases; J trimming: 4 bases; junction bases outside the gene matches: 8. The CDR3 loop spans 15 amino acids. CDR3: CASSYGQGATYGYTF. In nucleotides, the CDR3 is TGTGCCAGCAGTTACGGACAGGGCGCTACCTATGGCTACACCTTC.

The rearrangement uses TRBV5-1 and TRBJ2-1; weak D call: TRBD2 (5 bases). Between the trimmed V and J ends, which lost 4 bases and 0 bases, there was a span of 8 bases. The CDR3 has 14 residues. Germline V gene sequence: CDR1 SGHRS, CDR2 YFSETQ. The CDR3 DNA reads as TGCGCCAGCAGCATGGGAGACTCCTACAATGAGCAGTTCTTC. This encodes CASSMGDSYNEQFF.

This clone was picked up a small number of times. The chain combines TRBV5-5 with TRBJ1-2; a possible D gene is TRBD1 (6 bases). CDR1 SGHKS and CDR2 YYEKEE come from the germline V gene (reference sequence). The CDR3 covers 15 residues. V lost 4 bases and J lost 6, with 19 bases in between. CDR3 nucleotides: TGTGCCAGCAGCGAAGAAGCGGCCAGGGGAAATGGCTACACCTTC. It yields the protein CASSEEAARGNGYTF.

The genes are TRBV27 and TRBJ2-1; weak D call: TRBD2 (5 bases). The germline V gene encodes CDR1 MNHEY and CDR2 SMNVEV (reference sequence). The CDR3 length is 15 residues. Trimming stripped 3 bases from V and 5 bases from J, with 14 bases between. The CDR3 region has the DNA TGTGCCAGCAGTTTCACTAGAGTCCCCGACAATGAGCAGTTCTTC. Protein product: CASSFTRVPDNEQFF.

The chain recombines TRBV9 with TRBJ2-1; 11 positions match TRBD2. The junction had 3 bases not matched to a gene; V was cut back by 4 bases and J by 0 bases. Germline V CDR1 and CDR2: SGDLS, YYNGEE. The CDR3 extends over 16 amino acids. CDR3 nucleotide sequence: TGTGCCAGCAGCTCAACTAGCGGGAGCTCCTACAATGAGCAGTTCTTC. Residues: CASSSTSGSSYNEQFF.

There are a few counts of this clone. Other DNA sequences in this sample translate to the same CDR3. The V call is TRBV5-1, the J call TRBJ2-7; D might be TRBD2 (7 bases). Germline V gene data show CDR1 as SGHRS and CDR2 as YFSETQ. Trimming shortened V by 0 bases and J by 0 bases, and 16 bases separated the two germline ends. This CDR3 has 17 amino acids. DNA for the CDR3: TGCGCCAGCAGCTTGGCCCGGGGAAGGGGGGGCTCCTACGAGCAGTACTTC. Residues: CASSLARGRGGSYEQYF.

The chain couples TRBV12-3 or TRBV12-4 to TRBJ2-2, with 7 bases matching TRBD2. There are 12 residues in the CDR3. V gave up 8 bases and J gave up 5 bases; unmatched junction bases: 2. The CDR3 DNA is TGTGCCAGCGGGGGGGGAACCGGGGAGCTGTTTTTT. Its translation is CASGGGTGELFF.

This chain uses TRBV5-4 with TRBJ2-7, with 9 bases matching TRBD2. Germline V CDR1 and CDR2: SGHNT, YYREEE (reference sequence). The V and J ends lost 4 bases and 5 bases, in that order; junction bases with no gene match: 16. The CDR3 consists of 17 residues. CDR3 DNA sequence: TGTGCCAGCAGCGTCAACGCCATAGCGGGAGCGGCGAACGAGCAGTACTTC. Its protein is CASSVNAIAGAANEQYF.

This rearrangement joins TRBV9 to TRBJ1-1, with TRBD1 matching 9 bases. V lost 2 bases to trimming and J lost 7 bases; unmatched junction nucleotides: 3. The CDR3 length is 13 residues. Germline V CDR1 and CDR2: SGDLS, YYNGEE. CDR3 protein: CASSVGTGSEAFF. CDR3 sequence (DNA): TGTGCCAGCAGCGTCGGGACAGGGAGTGAAGCTTTCTTT. The entire variable domain, with the rest obtained from reference TRBV9 and TRBJ1-1, is as follows: DSGVTQTPKHLITATGQRVTLRCSPRSGDLSVYWYQQSLDQGLQFLIQYYNGEERAKGNILERFSAQQFPDLHSELNLSSLELGDSALYFCASSVGTGSEAFFGQGTRLTVV.

The chain has TRBV29-1 and TRBJ2-2; 14 nucleotides align to TRBD2. CDR3 length: 17 amino acids. V trimming: 7 bases; J trimming: 7 bases; junction bases outside the gene matches: 14. Germline CDR1 is SQVTM and CDR2 is ANQGSEA. CDR3 residues: CSALLGTSGRGGGELFF. CDR3 nucleotide sequence: TGCAGCGCCCTCCTCGGGACTAGCGGGAGAGGTGGCGGGGAGCTGTTTTTT.

V usage is TRBV28 and J usage is TRBJ1-2; D may be TRBD1 (5 bases). Trimming took 4 bases from V and 2 from J, leaving 5 bases between them. The CDR3 runs to 12 residues. The germline gives CDR1 MDHEN, CDR2 SYDVKM. This CDR3 is CASSYRNYGYTF. The DNA of the CDR3 is TGTGCCAGCAGTTACAGGAACTATGGCTACACCTTC.

The chain joins TRBV4-1 to TRBJ1-2, with TRBD1 as a possible D gene (6 bases). Germline assignment: CDR1 MGHRA and CDR2 YSYEKL. V lost 1 base, J lost 5 bases, and 8 bases lay in between. This CDR3 is 13 amino acids long. The CDR3 reads CASSQVQGYGYTF. The CDR3 region has the DNA TGCGCCAGCAGCCAAGTCCAGGGGTATGGCTACACCTTC.

The chain links TRBV10-3 to TRBJ2-2; D is perhaps TRBD1 (6 bases). Germline CDR1 and CDR2: ENHRY and SYGVKD. The CDR3 length is 15 residues. V was pared by 10 bases and J by 1 base, with 16 bases between. The CDR3 protein is CASTDQGQNTGELFF. The CDR3, as DNA: TGTGCCAGCACCGACCAGGGACAGAACACCGGGGAGCTGTTTTTT.

The chain has TRBV5-1 and TRBJ2-1; 10 bases fit TRBD1. The germline V gene has CDR1 SGHRS and CDR2 YFSETQ. J lost 9 bases, V lost 4 bases, and 10 bases had no gene match. This CDR3 has 15 amino acids. CDR3 DNA sequence: TGCGCCAGCAGCACCGCGGGACAGGGGTTGGGTGAGCAGTTCTTC. This translates into CASSTAGQGLGEQFF.

The chain combines TRBV3-1 (or the pseudogene TRBV3-2) with TRBJ2-7, with D perhaps TRBD2 (6 bases). Trimming shortened V by 1 base and J by 2 bases, and 12 bases separated the two germline ends. Germline V gives CDR1 LGHDT, CDR2 YNNKEL (reference sequence). There are 15 residues in the CDR3. This CDR3 reads CASSQVSGGPYEQYF. CDR3 DNA: TGTGCCAGCAGCCAAGTTTCCGGGGGTCCCTACGAGCAGTACTTC.

V is TRBV7-3 and J is TRBJ2-5, with a weak D call TRBD2 (5 bases). This CDR3 has 13 residues. Trimming removed 2 bases from V and 4 bases from J, with 8 bases in between. Looked up from germline, CDR1 is SGHTA and CDR2 is FQGTGA. Here the CDR3 reads CASSLVRGETQYF. DNA of the CDR3: TGTGCCAGCAGCTTAGTCCGGGGAGAGACCCAGTACTTC. Variable domain in full (rest from reference TRBV7-3 and TRBJ2-5): GAGVSQTPSNKVTEKGKYVELRCDPISGHTALYWYRQSLGQGPEFLIYFQGTGAADDSGLPNDRFFAVRPEGSVSTLKIQRTERGDSAVYLCASSLVRGETQYFGPGTRLLVL.

The rearrangement links TRBV5-4 to TRBJ1-3; D is perhaps TRBD1 (6 bases). Trimming shortened V by 2 bases and J by 4 bases, and 16 bases separated the two germline ends. CDR1 SGHNT and CDR2 YYREEE come from the germline V gene (reference sequence). CDR3 length: 16 amino acids. Here the CDR3 reads CASSFQRGATGNTIYF. The CDR3 coding sequence is TGTGCCAGCAGCTTCCAACGGGGGGCGACGGGAAACACCATATATTTT.